The entry below describes one TCR beta chain. Its antigen remains unidentified. No base qualities exist here, and no much larger clone lies one base off it. This specimen comes from a study of cytomegalovirus exposure and HLA in healthy donors (TCRdb year 2017). Turning to the overall study: A later analysis indicated that the 120 or so validation repertoires were generated on the platform also employed for the 666 repertoires of the first cohort. The study aimed to test whether signatures of past pathogen exposure could be identified by cataloging public T cell receptors. Besides the first cohort of under 700 subjects, a separate validation cohort made up of about 120 different subjects was used. High-throughput TCR immunosequencing, statistical association of individual TCRs with disease status, and machine learning were combined to predict cytomegalovirus infection status.

The CDR3 has 16 amino acids, counting the end cysteine and phenylalanine. CDR3 DNA is the only sequence kept; it has 48 bases, read in frame from the first base. The germline V and J ends show losses of 2 bases and 1 base respectively, and no gene match explains 4 bases of the junction. Per the germline V gene, MGHRA is the CDR1 and YSYEKL is the CDR2. Overall results and qualifications from the work: The study gave a list of some 150 TCR beta chains associated with cytomegalovirus. According to the authors, the approach could potentially be generalized to other disease states and immunological phenotypes. A few of the identified cytomegalovirus-associated TCR beta chains were confirmed in vitro to be specific for cytomegalovirus antigens. A later analysis lacked HLA typing for the validation cohort, so it scored co-occurrence in that cohort across all 110 or so repertoires. Cytomegalovirus status was reported to be diagnosed by the classifier with high specificity and sensitivity in both the original and validation cohorts. Of the cluster scores, approximately 95% were above 0 in a later analysis, which found that TCRs clustered in the first cohort also tended to co-occur in the 120 or so validation repertoires. Across donors, most TCR sequences were observed very rarely, whereas some public TCRs were present in many individuals.

The library was obtained by the immunoSEQ multiplex PCR assay. The study's processing was this. A statistical classification framework was built for diagnosing cytomegalovirus status from the catalog of TCR beta chain sequences. TCRdb provides this immuneACCESS table in a form limited to in-frame rearrangements. Some clones are lacking; in checked studies, under half of them reflect an unresolved V gene, and why the rest are absent is not known. That table furnishes V, J and clone size, whereas the DNA furnished D and trimming. The sample data list 130,000 to 150,000 clones, and approximately 90% of these were observed just once. Together, the top ten hold around 0.7% of the sample. Separate from the roughly 650-subject first cohort, the validation cohort of roughly 130 subjects was the group to which the donors belonged.

This sequence uses TRBV4-1 and TRBJ1-1; 10 junctional bases match TRBD1. The receptor was derived from a man younger than 35 in good health and CMV-seronegative. Sequencing was performed on PBMCs. The DNA reads TGCGCCAGCAGCCAAAAGGGACAGGGGAGGAACACTGAAGCTTTCTTT. This sequence encodes CASSQKGQGRNTEAFF.